This T cell receptor (beta chain) was identified in a study of T cell repertoires in cytomegalovirus infection. The overall study: Evidence of both CMV infection and a matching HLA type came from public TCR beta signatures.

The CDR3 runs to 13 residues. Per the germline V gene, CDR1 is SGHRS and CDR2 is YFSETQ. V lost 2 bases and J lost 3, with 9 bases in between. TCRdb used MiXCR to reprocess the reads, holding one entry per CDR3 protein. Among roughly 310,000 distinct CDR3 sequences, 25% to 35% were seen once, and the ten largest hold 20%. This clonotype was seen a few times. As yet, its antigen is unknown. The sample consisted of cultured PBMCs, taken from culture after CMV antigen stimulation. The TCR was taken from a human donor in good health (CMV status not recorded). Some clones in this sample may be carry-over from other donors' samples. J is TRBJ2-7 and V is TRBV5-1; D ambiguous. CDR3: CASSFSTHYEQYF. The CDR3 coding sequence is TGCGCCAGCAGCTTTTCCACCCACTACGAGCAGTACTTC.